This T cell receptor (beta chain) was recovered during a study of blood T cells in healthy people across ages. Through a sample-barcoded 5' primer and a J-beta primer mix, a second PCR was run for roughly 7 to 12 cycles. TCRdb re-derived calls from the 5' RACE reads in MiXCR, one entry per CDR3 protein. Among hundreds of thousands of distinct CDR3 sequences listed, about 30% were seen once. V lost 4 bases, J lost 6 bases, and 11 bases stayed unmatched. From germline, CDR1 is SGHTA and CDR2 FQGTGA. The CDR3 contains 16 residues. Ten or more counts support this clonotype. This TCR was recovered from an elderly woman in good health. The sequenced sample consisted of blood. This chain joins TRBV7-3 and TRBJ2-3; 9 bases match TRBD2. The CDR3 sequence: CASSYDPSGGFDTQYF. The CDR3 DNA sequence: TGTGCCAGCAGCTACGACCCGAGCGGGGGGTTCGATACGCAGTATTTT. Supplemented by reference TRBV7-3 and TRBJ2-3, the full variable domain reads GAGVSQTPSNKVTEKGKYVELRCDPISGHTALYWYRQSLGQGPEFLIYFQGTGAADDSGLPNDRFFAVRPEGSVSTLKIQRTERGDSAVYLCASSYDPSGGFDTQYFGPGTRLTVL.